What follows are 6 T cell receptor beta chains derived from one specimen sequenced in a study of Ad26.COV2.S vaccination and SARS-CoV-2 variants. Noted treatment: about 20 received Ad26.COV2.S at low or high dose, single or two shots; about 5 received placebo; per-sample allocation not given. At day 63 after the first vaccine or placebo injection, samples were drawn. The assay was immunoSEQ multiplex PCR, and TCRdb's table has in-frame clones only and misses some. Of 350,000 to 500,000 clones listed, 90% are singletons. The sequenced sample was peripheral blood, obtained in a trial of Ad26.COV2.S vaccine versus placebo. The receptor source for this set is a person between 18 and 65 years old who received the Ad26.COV2.S COVID-19 vaccine or a placebo.

This chain uses TRBV7-2 with TRBJ2-5; 7 positions match TRBD1. V lost 5 bases and J lost 2; bases outside the gene matches: 5. This CDR3 spans 14 amino acids. In germline, CDR1 is SGHTA, CDR2 FQGNSA. CDR3 nucleotide sequence: TGTGCCAGCAGCCCCGACAGGGCTCAAGAGACCCAGTACTTC. This translates into CASSPDRAQETQYF.

The chain is built from TRBV7-9 and TRBJ1-4; D not certain. Germline-derived CDR1 and CDR2 are SEHNR and FQNEAQ (reference sequence). The CDR3 is 16 amino acids. V was cut by 5 bases and J by 5 bases, with 18 bases left in between. The CDR3 nucleotides are TGTGCCAGCAGCCGCGGCTCGGCAGGTCTAAATGAAAAACTGTTTTTT. It is translated as CASSRGSAGLNEKLFF.

V is TRBV2 and J is TRBJ2-3; D not certain. The ends were cut back, 0 bases at V and 4 bases at J, with 11 bases in the middle. Per germline, CDR1 SNHLY and CDR2 FYNNEI. This CDR3 has 15 residues. CDR3 sequence reads: CASSEAALSADTQYF. DNA for the CDR3: TGTGCCAGCAGTGAAGCGGCCTTGTCCGCAGATACGCAGTATTTT.

J is TRBJ2-1 and V is TRBV9; perhaps TRBD2 as D (6 bases). CDR1 SGDLS and CDR2 YYNGEE come from the germline V gene. The V end lost 1 base, the J end lost 2 bases, and 13 bases lay between the germline ends. CDR3 length: 16 residues. The CDR3 spells CASSVKPWGAYNEQFF. DNA for the CDR3: TGTGCCAGCAGCGTAAAGCCCTGGGGGGCCTACAATGAGCAGTTCTTC.

V usage is TRBV7-9 and J usage is TRBJ2-7, with TRBD2 matching over 9 bases. Germline V gives CDR1 SEHNR, CDR2 FQNEAQ (reference sequence). Trimming cost V 4 bases and J 1 base; bases outside gene matches: 14. This CDR3 contains 18 residues. CDR3 protein: CASSSGWASGMRSYEQYF. CDR3 bases: TGTGCCAGCAGCTCTGGGTGGGCTAGCGGGATGAGGTCCTACGAGCAGTACTTC.

J is TRBJ1-1 and V is TRBV11-3, with TRBD1 as a possible D gene (5 bases). The germline gives CDR1 SGHNT, CDR2 YENEEA. This CDR3 region has 14 residues. V was pared by 2 bases and J by 4 bases, with 11 bases between. The CDR3 nucleotides read TGTGCCAGCAGCTTAAGGGGTCTTAGCACTGAAGCTTTCTTT. Amino acids: CASSLRGLSTEAFF.